Following are 29 T cell receptor beta chains from one sample sequenced in a study of memory CD4+ T cells and cytomegalovirus serostatus (dated by TCRdb to the late 2010s). The receptor library was made with the immunoSEQ multiplex PCR assay. Entries here come from immuneACCESS through TCRdb and include only in-frame sequences with V and J called. Some clones fail to appear in such tables; in the studies checked, an unresolved V gene covers under half of the shortfall, and the cause of the remainder is unknown. The table for this sample lists some 50,000 clones; about three quarters of them were counted only once. The ten largest account for 0.61% of the sample. A FACSAria II was used to sort memory CD4+ T cells, defined as single viable CD3+CD4+CD8-CD45RO+ cells. The sample consisted of memory CD4+ T cells from blood. The origin of the receptors is an adult in good health and CMV-seronegative.

This clone was counted only a few times. The chain links TRBV30 to TRBJ1-5; D unresolved. Trimming pared 1 base from V and 2 bases from J, leaving 12 bases between. In germline, CDR1 is GTSNPN, CDR2 SVGIG (reference sequence). The CDR3 runs to 15 residues. The CDR3 loop reads CAWSATLYGNQPQHF. As DNA, the CDR3 is TGTGCCTGGAGTGCGACTCTTTATGGCAATCAGCCCCAGCATTTT.

The rearrangement uses TRBV7-2 and TRBJ2-1; D unresolved. The CDR3 is 19 amino acids. CDR1 is SGHTA and CDR2 is FQGNSA in the germline V gene. V was pared by 1 base and J by 7 bases, with 26 bases between. The CDR3 DNA follows: TGTGCCAGCAGCTTAGGATTTAAAGGTAGGGCCAACGGTAGGAATGAGCAGTTCTTC. This gives the protein CASSLGFKGRANGRNEQFF.

The gene calls are TRBV5-1 and TRBJ2-3; 7 positions agree with TRBD1. CDR3 length: 15 residues. V lost 4 bases and J lost 2; bases outside the gene matches: 7. The germline V gene encodes CDR1 SGHRS and CDR2 YFSETQ. CDR3 nucleotides: TGCGCCAGCAGCGGGCCGGGACAGAACACAGATACGCAGTATTTT. This sequence encodes CASSGPGQNTDTQYF.

The V and J genes are TRBV4-3 and TRBJ1-1, with D perhaps matching TRBD1 (6 bases). V gave up 0 bases and J gave up 7 bases, with 15 bases separating them. The CDR3 runs 15 residues. Germline assignment: CDR1 LGHNA and CDR2 YSLEER. Here the CDR3 DNA reads TGCGCCAGCAGCCAAGATTCACCAGGGGCCTATGAAGCTTTCTTT. This encodes CASSQDSPGAYEAFF.

The rearrangement joins TRBV7-9 to TRBJ2-5; TRBD2 agrees at 7 bases. Germline V gene data show CDR1 as SEHNR and CDR2 as FQNEAQ (reference sequence). The V and J ends lost 1 base and 3 bases, in that order; junction bases with no gene match: 8. This CDR3 is built from 16 residues. This CDR3 is CASSLVPGEGEETQYF. For the CDR3, the DNA is TGTGCCAGCAGCTTAGTTCCGGGGGAGGGCGAAGAGACCCAGTACTTC. The full variable domain, with the rest looked up from reference TRBV7-9 and TRBJ2-5, is DTGVSQNPRHKITKRGQNVTFRCDPISEHNRLYWYRQTLGQGPEFLTYFQNEAQLEKSRLLSDRFSAERPKGSFSTLEIQRTEQGDSAMYLCASSLVPGEGEETQYFGPGTRLLVL.

The rearrangement uses TRBV7-3 and TRBJ2-7, with 14 nucleotides matching TRBD2. The V gene end was trimmed by 4 bases and the J gene end by 3 bases; junction bases not matched to a gene: 11. The CDR3 has 18 residues. Germline V gives CDR1 SGHTA, CDR2 FQGTGA. CDR3 loop: CASSYGTSGGRGLYEQYF. Here the CDR3 DNA reads TGTGCCAGCAGCTATGGGACTAGCGGGGGCCGGGGGCTCTACGAGCAGTACTTC. Full variable domain (rest looked up from reference TRBV7-3 and TRBJ2-7): GAGVSQTPSNKVTEKGKYVELRCDPISGHTALYWYRQSLGQGPEFLIYFQGTGAADDSGLPNDRFFAVRPEGSVSTLKIQRTERGDSAVYLCASSYGTSGGRGLYEQYFGPGTRLTVT.

This rearrangement joins TRBV9 to TRBJ1-2; TRBD1 aligns across 10 bases. Germline V gene sequence: CDR1 SGDLS, CDR2 YYNGEE. This CDR3 contains 14 residues. V dropped 5 bases and J dropped 8; count of bases not matched to a gene: 9. The CDR3 DNA reads TGTGCCAGCAGTGAGGGGACAGGGGTGGGAGGCTACACCTTC. As protein: CASSEGTGVGGYTF.

The chain couples TRBV7-9 to TRBJ2-1, with D possibly being TRBD2 (6 bases). Germline CDR1 is SEHNR and CDR2 is FQNEAQ (reference sequence). CDR3 length equals 15 residues. The germline V and J ends were trimmed by 1 base and 8 bases, with 15 bases remaining between them. The CDR3 sequence is CASSLDSSPSDEQFF. The CDR3 bases are TGTGCCAGCAGCTTAGACAGTTCGCCTAGCGATGAGCAGTTCTTC.

This chain links TRBV18 with TRBJ1-4; D unresolved. Germline lookup yields CDR1 KGHSH and CDR2 LQKENI. V lost 3 bases, J lost 0 bases, and 5 bases lay in between. The CDR3 has 14 residues. DNA of the CDR3: TGTGCCAGCTCACCTAGTACAACTAATGAAAAACTGTTTTTT. This codes for CASSPSTTNEKLFF.

The chain joins TRBV21-1 to TRBJ1-5. TRBV21-1 is tagged as a pseudogene. This CDR3 region has 19 residues. CDR3 nucleotide sequence: TGTGCCAGCAGCCCGGGAGGACTACACCCGATCTCGGGCAATCAGCCCCAGCATTTT. Amino acid sequence: CASSPGGLHPISGNQPQHF.

This chain uses TRBV14 with TRBJ1-4; D unclear. This CDR3 contains 15 residues. Germline-derived CDR1 and CDR2 are SGHDN and FVKESK. V lost 1 base and J lost 6, with 12 bases in between. DNA for the CDR3: TGTGCCAGCAGCCAAGGCGGTTTTGAAGATGAAAAACTGTTTTTT. As protein: CASSQGGFEDEKLFF.

This chain connects TRBV11-2 to TRBJ2-2; D is uncertain. Trimming took 1 base from V and 13 from J, leaving 10 bases between them. The germline V gene encodes CDR1 SGHAT and CDR2 FQNNGV. The CDR3 covers 12 residues. CDR3 amino acids: CASSLGYLRLFF. As DNA, the CDR3 is TGTGCCAGCAGCTTAGGGTATTTGAGGCTGTTTTTT.

V is TRBV5-1 and J is TRBJ2-2; possible D gene TRBD2, 5 bases. The CDR3 length is 13 residues. Trimming stripped 2 bases from V and 6 bases from J, with 8 bases between. Germline-derived CDR1 and CDR2 are SGHRS and YFSETQ. The CDR3 sequence is CASSLLGAGELFF. The CDR3 DNA is TGCGCCAGCAGCTTATTGGGAGCCGGGGAGCTGTTTTTT.

The chain employs TRBV7-2 and TRBJ1-6, with D perhaps TRBD1 (5 bases). This CDR3 spans 16 amino acids. Germline CDR1 reads SGHTA; CDR2 reads FQGNSA. V gave up 5 bases and J gave up 0 bases, with 11 bases separating them. The CDR3: CASSPIDSSYNSPLHF. CDR3 nucleotides: TGTGCCAGCAGCCCGATTGACAGCTCCTATAATTCACCCCTCCACTTT.

The V gene is TRBV6-4, the J gene TRBJ1-1; tentatively, D is TRBD1 (6 bases). Germline loops: CDR1 MRHNA, CDR2 SNTAGT. Deletions cut 2 bases from V and 2 bases from J, with 18 bases between. The CDR3 covers 17 residues. Here the CDR3 reads CASSDGGYLVCNTEAFF. Here the CDR3 DNA reads TGTGCCAGCAGTGACGGGGGCTATCTTGTGTGTAACACTGAAGCTTTCTTT.

The gene calls are TRBV27 and TRBJ2-3; D remains ambiguous. CDR1 is MNHEY, CDR2 SMNVEV, per germline (reference sequence). The CDR3 is made up of 14 amino acids. Deletions cut 0 bases from V and 6 bases from J, with 10 bases between. CDR3 nucleotides: TGTGCCAGCAGTTTATCCCCGAACGGGGATACGCAGTATTTT. It specifies CASSLSPNGDTQYF.

V usage is TRBV6-6 and J usage is TRBJ1-1; TRBD1 matches at 7 bases. The CDR3 is 13 amino acids. Germline trimming cut 5 bases from V and 1 base from J; bases unmatched to any gene: 1. Germline assignment: CDR1 MNHNY and CDR2 SVGAGI (reference sequence). The CDR3 DNA is TGTGCCAGCAGTAAGGGGGCGAACACTGAAGCTTTCTTT. Translating it yields CASSKGANTEAFF.

This chain connects TRBV7-2 to TRBJ2-3; tentatively, D is TRBD1 or TRBD2 (5 bases each). V was shortened by 3 bases and J by 4 bases, with 17 bases between the two germline ends. The CDR3 runs 16 residues. Germline values: CDR1 SGHTA, CDR2 FQGNSA. In DNA, the CDR3 is TGTGCCAGCAGCTTGGGGGTCAGGGTTGGTGCAGATACGCAGTATTTT. It specifies CASSLGVRVGADTQYF.

By share of the sample, this clone is medium-sized. This chain joins TRBV28 and TRBJ2-7; a weak D match, TRBD1 (6 bases). The CDR3 length is 14 residues. Germline V lookup: CDR1 MDHEN, CDR2 SYDVKM. The ends were cut back, 6 bases at V and 6 bases at J, with 18 bases in the middle. The CDR3 loop is CASRTGQRMSEQYF. CDR3 DNA: TGTGCCAGCAGGACCGGACAGAGGATGAGCGAGCAGTACTTC.

V and J are TRBV19 and TRBJ1-1; D not resolved. This CDR3 is 14 amino acids long. V lost 10 bases to trimming and J lost 4 bases, with 19 bases between them. Germline-derived CDR1 and CDR2 are LNHDA and SQIVND (reference sequence). The CDR3 DNA follows: TGTGCCACCCAGGACCCAGGAGAAGGCACTGAAGCTTTCTTT. Protein: CATQDPGEGTEAFF.

The rearrangement joins TRBV19 to TRBJ2-5; tentative D call: TRBD1 (6 bases). Germline V gene data show CDR1 as LNHDA and CDR2 as SQIVND (reference sequence). The CDR3 has 15 residues. The V end lost 4 bases, the J end lost 2 bases, and 14 bases lay between the germline ends. CDR3 residues: CASSRRTDVQETQYF. The CDR3 DNA reads TGTGCCAGTAGTAGGAGGACAGACGTACAAGAGACCCAGTACTTC.

The V gene is TRBV25-1, the J gene TRBJ1-6; D gene uncertain. Germline V gene data show CDR1 as MGHDK and CDR2 as SYGVNS. The CDR3 loop spans 15 amino acids. The germline V and J ends were trimmed by 3 bases and 10 bases, with 16 bases remaining between them. This CDR3 reads CASSDVTGIVSPLHF. CDR3 coding DNA: TGTGCCAGCAGTGATGTTACCGGGATAGTGTCACCCCTCCACTTT.

The genes are TRBV13 and TRBJ1-6; D unclear. In germline, CDR1 is PRHDT, CDR2 FYEKMQ (reference sequence). CDR3 size: 15 residues. The V end lost 3 bases, the J end lost 0 bases, and 6 bases lay between the germline ends. CDR3 loop: CASSFESSYNSPLHF. The CDR3, as DNA: TGTGCCAGCAGCTTCGAGAGCTCCTATAATTCACCCCTCCACTTT.

This chain joins TRBV5-4 and TRBJ2-7, with TRBD1 identical over 7 bases. The CDR3 spans 14 residues. Germline CDR1 SGHNT, CDR2 YYREEE (reference sequence). V lost 4 bases, J lost 5 bases, and 9 bases stayed unmatched. The CDR3 spells CASSRDYRGHEQYF. The CDR3 DNA reads TGTGCCAGCAGCAGAGACTACAGGGGCCACGAGCAGTACTTC.

DNA of the CDR3: TGTGCCAGCAACCACAGGGTTCTCTATGGCTACACCTTC. It is translated as CASNHRVLYGYTF. The chain couples TRBV2 to TRBJ1-2; tentative D call: TRBD1 (6 bases). The CDR3 length is 13 residues. CDR1 SNHLY and CDR2 FYNNEI come from the germline V gene. Trimming shortened V by 7 bases and J by 4 bases, and 13 bases separated the two germline ends. The full variable domain, in which reference TRBV2 and TRBJ1-2 provide the parts outside the CDR3, is EPEVTQTPSHQVTQMGQEVILRCVPISNHLYFYWYRQILGQKVEFLVSFYNNEISEKSEIFDDQFSVERPDGSNFTLKIRSTKLEDSAMYFCASNHRVLYGYTFGSGTRLTVV.

The gene calls are TRBV2 and TRBJ1-5; a weak D match, TRBD1 (5 bases). Germline lookup yields CDR1 SNHLY and CDR2 FYNNEI. The CDR3 runs 14 residues. The V and J ends lost 3 bases and 4 bases respectively, with 10 bases between them. CDR3 in amino acids: CASSDQGPNQPQHF. CDR3 nucleotides: TGTGCCAGCAGTGATCAGGGTCCAAATCAGCCCCAGCATTTT.

V and J are TRBV5-4 and TRBJ2-7, with TRBD2 matching 9 bases. Germline V lookup: CDR1 SGHNT, CDR2 YYREEE (reference sequence). The trim removed 6 bases at V and 8 bases at J, leaving 9 bases unmatched. This CDR3 has 13 residues. The CDR3: CASNPSGVIKQYF. CDR3 nucleotides: TGTGCCAGCAATCCTAGCGGGGTGATCAAGCAGTACTTC. The whole variable domain, remainder taken from reference TRBV5-4 and TRBJ2-7, is ETGVTQSPTHLIKTRGQQVTLRCSSQSGHNTVSWYQQALGQGPQFIFQYYREEENGRGNFPPRFSGLQFPNYSSELNVNALELDDSALYLCASNPSGVIKQYFGPGTRLTVT.

This clone is a singleton in its sample. This chain joins TRBV4-3 and TRBJ1-3; TRBD1 is a possible D gene (6 bases). V was pared by 2 bases and J by 1 base, with 6 bases between. This CDR3 is 14 amino acids long. The V gene's germline CDR1 is LGHNA and CDR2 YSLEER. CDR3 in amino acids: CASSQQGSGNTIYF. The CDR3 DNA reads TGCGCCAGCAGCCAACAGGGGTCTGGAAACACCATATATTTT.

V usage is TRBV28 and J usage is TRBJ1-2; 7 bases are a match to TRBD1. The CDR3 spans 14 residues. The germline CDR1 and CDR2 sequences are MDHEN and SYDVKM. The V segment lost 6 bases and the J segment 5 bases; nucleotides outside the gene matches: 9. The CDR3 sequence is CASRRTGTEYGYTF. Here the CDR3 DNA reads TGTGCCAGCAGGAGAACAGGGACAGAATATGGCTACACCTTC.